The following is a T cell receptor beta chain sequence with its context. This clone was found once. The specificity of this receptor is unknown. Base qualities were left out, and no much larger clone turns up one base away. TCRbeta CDR3 regions were amplified from genomic DNA using the immunoSEQ Assay, a bias-controlled multiplex PCR. As for the original processing: The number of nucleated cells in each sample was estimated from the amplification of reference gene primers within the assay. To quantify the absolute abundance of each unique TCRbeta CDR3 rearrangement, sequence reads were collapsed and filtered. For each sample, productive Simpson clonality was calculated as the square root of Simpson's diversity index over productive rearrangements. This immuneACCESS table, as held by TCRdb, lists in-frame sequences with V and J called but not all clones. Of the missing ones, under half trace to an unresolved V gene in checked studies; the others have no known cause. For V, J and clone size, that table is used; D and trimming come from the DNA. The sample table lists approximately 150,000 clones, 79% of them with a count of one. 8.6% of the sample is in the top ten clones.

Each collaborating institution followed its own protocols to collect whole blood in K2EDTA tubes. Collaborator samples were shipped for TCRbeta analysis as frozen whole blood, isolated PBMCs, or DNA extracted from either sample type. The entry originates in a study of blood T cell repertoires in COVID-19 (dated by TCRdb to 2018 to 2020). Turning to the overall study: The collaborator samples originated in the United States, Italy and Spain and spanned the acute and convalescent phases of COVID-19. The material from the prospective study consisted of cDNA or gDNA derived from T cells, B-cell-depleted T cells, or PBMCs. Subjects who had been exposed to COVID-19, were actively infected with it, or had recovered from it provided the deeply sampled blood TCRbeta repertoires that made up the dataset. The repertoires were made available in a free public database intended to serve as a resource for research on the immune response to SARS-CoV-2. Samples were obtained from the ongoing ImmuneRACE study (first 160 participants) and from 1,200 or so subjects provided by 6 global collaborators. The sample metadata nearly always contained a de-identified subject ID, COVID-19 status, age in years and sex. Where HLA class I and class II types were available, the types were taken from metadata supplied by the sample provider, not from assay-based typing.

Overall results and qualifications from the work: How much clinical and demographic metadata was included differed by source and by participant, and the metadata was provided uncurated.

The CDR3, cysteine through phenylalanine, is 14 amino acids long. Just CDR3 DNA is preserved here, 42 bases in frame from base 1. The germline V gene provides CDR1 SGDLS and CDR2 YYNGEE. At the junction V is shortened by 1 base and J by 8 bases, with 10 bases in between. Sequenced: peripheral blood. The TCR sequence derives from a man in his fifties with active or convalescent COVID-19. The sequence joins TRBV9 to TRBJ1-6; possibly the D gene is TRBD1, per 6 matching bases. CDR3 loop: CASSVRTEDSPLHF. The nucleotide sequence is TGTGCCAGCAGCGTACGGACAGAGGATTCACCCCTCCACTTT.